Listed below are T cell receptor beta chains from one sample, sequenced in a study of shared clonotypes between healthy human individuals. Sequencing used immunoSEQ multiplex PCR; TCRdb keeps in-frame clones, though not all of them. The repertoire has a few million clones, approximately 94% of them found once; the top ten carry about 0.13%. The sequenced sample consisted of naive CD4+ T cells sorted from blood. These receptors all stem from a man aged 18 to 29 in good health. Each CDR3 is given with its conserved first and last residue. Fields, in order: J gene, D gene, V gene, CDR3 length, clone size, CDR3 DNA, CDR3 protein. The D gene is left open where the match is weak. Only part of the rows carry a size: once, few, many, or a class if the clone is expanded.

J gene: TRBJ1-5
D gene: .
V gene: TRBV6-5
CDR3 length: 12
clone size: .
CDR3 DNA: TGTGCCACCCGAGGGCCTAATCAGCCCCAGCATTTT
CDR3 protein: CATRGPNQPQHF

J gene: TRBJ2-1
D gene: TRBD2
V gene: TRBV4-3
CDR3 length: 16
clone size: .
CDR3 DNA: TGCGCCAGCAGCCAAGAGGGCGGGGGCTCCTACAATGAGCAGTTCTTC
CDR3 protein: CASSQEGGGSYNEQFF

J gene: TRBJ2-3
D gene: .
V gene: TRBV9
CDR3 length: 15
clone size: .
CDR3 DNA: TGTGCCAGCAGCGTAGCTCTGGGGTTGTCAGATACGCAGTATTTT
CDR3 protein: CASSVALGLSDTQYF

J gene: TRBJ2-2
D gene: TRBD2
V gene: TRBV6-1
CDR3 length: 14
clone size: .
CDR3 DNA: TGTGCCAGCAGTGGTAGCGGGGGTTACGGGGAGCTGTTTTTT
CDR3 protein: CASSGSGGYGELFF

J gene: TRBJ2-5
D gene: .
V gene: TRBV7-2
CDR3 length: 14
clone size: .
CDR3 DNA: TGTGCCAGCAGCTTAACGGCAGATCAAGAGACCCAGTACTTC
CDR3 protein: CASSLTADQETQYF

J gene: TRBJ1-6
D gene: .
V gene: TRBV2
CDR3 length: 14
clone size: .
CDR3 DNA: TGTGCCAGCACCCGGGACACAGTTAATTCACCCCTCCACTTT
CDR3 protein: CASTRDTVNSPLHF

J gene: TRBJ1-6
D gene: .
V gene: TRBV25-1
CDR3 length: 15
clone size: .
CDR3 DNA: TGTGCCAGCAGTGACTATGGCGACAGACGGTCACCCCTCCACTTT
CDR3 protein: CASSDYGDRRSPLHF

J gene: TRBJ2-1
D gene: .
V gene: TRBV5-1
CDR3 length: 13
clone size: .
CDR3 DNA: TGCGCCAGCAGCTTGGAAAGGTACAATGAGCAGTTCTTC
CDR3 protein: CASSLERYNEQFF

J gene: TRBJ1-4
D gene: .
V gene: TRBV6-5
CDR3 length: 15
clone size: .
CDR3 DNA: TGTGCCAGCAGTTACTCGAACAGTGTGTCTGAAAAACTGTTTTTT
CDR3 protein: CASSYSNSVSEKLFF

J gene: TRBJ2-3
D gene: TRBD1
V gene: TRBV5-1
CDR3 length: 16
clone size: .
CDR3 DNA: TGCGCCAGCAGCTTACAGGGGCGCGTCAGCACAGATACGCAGTATTTT
CDR3 protein: CASSLQGRVSTDTQYF

J gene: TRBJ2-5
D gene: .
V gene: TRBV5-1
CDR3 length: 15
clone size: once
CDR3 DNA: TGCGCCAGCAGCTTAGGGGGGGCAGGAAGGGAGACCCAGTACTTC
CDR3 protein: CASSLGGAGRETQYF

J gene: TRBJ2-3
D gene: TRBD2
V gene: TRBV7-3
CDR3 length: 14
clone size: .
CDR3 DNA: TGTGCCAGCAGTCGCGGGGGGGCCTCAGATACGCAGTATTTT
CDR3 protein: CASSRGGASDTQYF

J gene: TRBJ2-5
D gene: .
V gene: TRBV5-1
CDR3 length: 16
clone size: .
CDR3 DNA: TGCGCCAGCAGCTTGGCCGGTTTGGGGATATCCGAGACCCAGTACTTC
CDR3 protein: CASSLAGLGISETQYF

J gene: TRBJ1-6
D gene: .
V gene: TRBV27
CDR3 length: 12
clone size: .
CDR3 DNA: TGTGCCAGCAGTGGGCGCGGCTCACCCCTCCACTTT
CDR3 protein: CASSGRGSPLHF

J gene: TRBJ2-7
D gene: TRBD1
V gene: TRBV5-1
CDR3 length: 14
clone size: once
CDR3 DNA: TGCGCCAGCACCTTAGGTGGGACAGTACACGAGCAGTACTTC
CDR3 protein: CASTLGGTVHEQYF

J gene: TRBJ2-1
D gene: .
V gene: TRBV30
CDR3 length: 13
clone size: .
CDR3 DNA: TGTGCCTGGAGTCCAACCGGGACACTAAGGGAGTTCTTC
CDR3 protein: CAWSPTGTLREFF

J gene: TRBJ2-5
D gene: TRBD1
V gene: TRBV30
CDR3 length: 11
clone size: .
CDR3 DNA: TGTGCCATCAGGGGGCAAGAGACCCAGTACTTC
CDR3 protein: CAIRGQETQYF

J gene: TRBJ2-4
D gene: .
V gene: TRBV5-4
CDR3 length: 15
clone size: .
CDR3 DNA: TGTGCCAGCAGCCCTGGCGAGGGAGAGCGGAACATTCAGTACTTC
CDR3 protein: CASSPGEGERNIQYF

J gene: TRBJ1-1
D gene: .
V gene: TRBV7-8
CDR3 length: 13
clone size: .
CDR3 DNA: TGTGCCAGCAGCCCCGGAGGGAACACTGAAGCTTTCTTT
CDR3 protein: CASSPGGNTEAFF

J gene: TRBJ1-3
D gene: .
V gene: TRBV7-7
CDR3 length: 17
clone size: .
CDR3 DNA: TGTGCTAGCAGCTTCGGTGCTCCCGGGGACACTGGAAACACCATATATTTT
CDR3 protein: CASSFGAPGDTGNTIYF

J gene: TRBJ1-3
D gene: TRBD1
V gene: TRBV2
CDR3 length: 14
clone size: .
CDR3 DNA: TGTGCCAGCCAAGGAAACAGGGGAGGAAACACCATATATTTT
CDR3 protein: CASQGNRGGNTIYF

J gene: TRBJ1-5
D gene: .
V gene: TRBV28
CDR3 length: 12
clone size: .
CDR3 DNA: TGTGCCAGCGCGGTTAGCAATCAGCCCCAGCATTTT
CDR3 protein: CASAVSNQPQHF

J gene: TRBJ2-1
D gene: TRBD2
V gene: TRBV30
CDR3 length: 16
clone size: .
CDR3 DNA: TGTGCCTGGAGGCCGACTAGCGGGAGTTCGTACAATGAGCAGTTCTTC
CDR3 protein: CAWRPTSGSSYNEQFF

J gene: TRBJ2-3
D gene: .
V gene: TRBV29-1
CDR3 length: 12
clone size: .
CDR3 DNA: TGCAGCGTTGAATGGCACACAGATACGCAGTATTTT
CDR3 protein: CSVEWHTDTQYF

J gene: TRBJ1-6
D gene: TRBD1
V gene: TRBV19
CDR3 length: 16
clone size: few
CDR3 DNA: TGTGCCAGTACCGCCCGAACCGGGACAGGGAATTCACCCCTCCACTTT
CDR3 protein: CASTARTGTGNSPLHF

J gene: TRBJ2-5
D gene: TRBD1
V gene: TRBV7-2
CDR3 length: 16
clone size: .
CDR3 DNA: TGTGCCAGCAGCTTAAATCAGGGGGCGCTTTTAGAGACCCAGTACTTC
CDR3 protein: CASSLNQGALLETQYF

J gene: TRBJ2-3
D gene: .
V gene: TRBV12-1
CDR3 length: 16
clone size: .
CDR3 DNA: TGTGCCAGCAGCTCGGACCTAGCGGGTAAGGCAAATACGCAGTATTTT
CDR3 protein: CASSSDLAGKANTQYF

J gene: TRBJ2-7
D gene: .
V gene: TRBV6-5
CDR3 length: 14
clone size: .
CDR3 DNA: TGTGCCAGCAGTTACTCGATTGAGGGTTCCGAGCAGTACTTC
CDR3 protein: CASSYSIEGSEQYF

J gene: TRBJ2-1
D gene: .
V gene: TRBV5-6
CDR3 length: 15
clone size: .
CDR3 DNA: TGTGCCAGCAGCCGAGCAGGAGTTCCCTACAATGAGCAGTTCTTC
CDR3 protein: CASSRAGVPYNEQFF

J gene: TRBJ2-5
D gene: .
V gene: TRBV20-1
CDR3 length: 11
clone size: .
CDR3 DNA: TGCAGTCTAAGCATCTTGGAGACCCAGTACTTC
CDR3 protein: CSLSILETQYF